The entry below gives a single T cell receptor beta chain sequence along with its context. The target antigen is unknown. The sample is drawn from a study of T cells in tuberculosis. General study findings and limits: Shorter CDR3-alpha in active tuberculosis partly drove smaller distances. Samples were chosen by availability of cryopreserved specimens.

Repertoires were generated with immunoSEQ multiplex PCR, while TCRdb's copy carries only in-frame clones and drops some. The sample gives around 33,000 clones, approximately 93% of which show up once; roughly 11% is in the top ten. The CDR3 totals 14 residues. Per germline, CDR1 MNHEY and CDR2 SVGAGI. V lost 2 bases to trimming and J lost 3 bases, with 11 bases between them. Time point here: new active TB diagnosis, blood taken before or within 7 days of starting treatment. Unsorted cryopreserved PBMC were sequenced, averaging around 100,000 T cells per clinical donor. The source of this sequence is an adult with tuberculosis. The material was PBMCs, obtained at tuberculosis diagnosis. The chain links TRBV6-5 to TRBJ2-7; D not certain. This chain's CDR3 is CASSYGLEGYEQYF. CDR3 nucleotides: TGTGCCAGCAGTTACGGCCTAGAAGGCTACGAGCAGTACTTC.